This T cell receptor beta chain appears in the sequencing data of a study of cytomegalovirus exposure and HLA in healthy donors. This clone was seen only once. Germline V gives CDR1 MNHEY, CDR2 SVGAGI. The CDR3 runs 15 residues. V lost 7 bases and J lost 4; bases outside the gene matches: 9. The primer mix had 60 Vbeta and 13 Jbeta primers. Measured with immunoSEQ multiplex PCR; TCRdb has only the in-frame clones, and not every one. The sample holds 150,000 to 200,000 clones; roughly 85% are singletons and the top ten take around a tenth. The receptor's source is a man aged 18 to 29 in good health and CMV-seropositive. V is TRBV6-5 and J is TRBJ2-1; 8 positions agree with TRBD2. Material for sequencing was PBMCs. CDR3 coding DNA: TGTGCCAGCACCCTCGTCGGGGGGGATTACAATGAGCAGTTCTTC. Its protein is CASTLVGGDYNEQFF.